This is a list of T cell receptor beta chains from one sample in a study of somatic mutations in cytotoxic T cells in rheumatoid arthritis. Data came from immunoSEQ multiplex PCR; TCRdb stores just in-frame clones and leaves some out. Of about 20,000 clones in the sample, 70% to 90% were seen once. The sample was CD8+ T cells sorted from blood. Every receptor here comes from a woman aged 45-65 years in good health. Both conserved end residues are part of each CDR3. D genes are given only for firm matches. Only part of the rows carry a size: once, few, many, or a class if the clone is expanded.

CDR3: CASSVGADPPEGQYF; DNA: TGTGCCAGCAGCGTAGGGGCTGACCCCCCTGAGGGGCAGTACTTC; J: TRBJ2-7; V: TRBV9; size: NA; D: NA
CDR3: CASSLWVNRGLYEQYF; DNA: TGTGCCAGCAGCTTATGGGTGAACAGGGGGCTTTACGAGCAGTACTTC; J: TRBJ2-7; V: TRBV7-8; size: few; D: TRBD1
CDR3: CASSEYNEQFF; DNA: TGTGCCAGCAGCGAGTACAATGAGCAGTTCTTC; J: TRBJ2-1; V: TRBV5-4; size: NA; D: NA
CDR3: CASSQERGADTQYF; DNA: TGTGCCAGCAGCCAAGAAAGAGGGGCAGATACGCAGTATTTT; J: TRBJ2-3; V: TRBV4-2; size: NA; D: NA
CDR3: CASSFSSVNEQFF; DNA: TGTGCCAGCAGCTTCTCTAGCGTCAATGAGCAGTTCTTC; J: TRBJ2-1; V: TRBV5-6; size: NA; D: NA
CDR3: CASSLRQGRDAFF; DNA: TGTGCCAGCAGCTTACGACAGGGGAGGGACGCTTTCTTT; J: TRBJ1-1; V: TRBV5-8; size: NA; D: TRBD1
CDR3: CASSQDLAGDTGELFF; DNA: TGCGCCAGCAGCCAAGACCTAGCGGGGGACACCGGGGAGCTGTTTTTT; J: TRBJ2-2; V: TRBV4-3; size: NA; D: TRBD2
CDR3: CASSPSYGGIGYTF; DNA: TGTGCCAGCAGCCCCTCCTACGGGGGCATTGGCTACACCTTC; J: TRBJ1-2; V: TRBV9; size: NA; D: NA
CDR3: CSVESPRGALTDTQYF; DNA: TGCAGCGTTGAGTCCCCGCGGGGGGCCCTCACAGATACGCAGTATTTT; J: TRBJ2-3; V: TRBV29-1; size: NA; D: TRBD2
CDR3: CASSLAGSDFYEQYF; DNA: TGTGCCAGCAGTTTAGCGGGAAGTGACTTTTACGAGCAGTACTTC; J: TRBJ2-7; V: TRBV27; size: NA; D: NA
CDR3: CASSLDKPAPLHF; DNA: TGTGCCAGCAGCTTAGATAAACCCGCACCCCTCCACTTT; J: TRBJ1-6; V: TRBV11-2; size: NA; D: NA
CDR3: CASSQDPSGELFF; DNA: TGCGCCAGCAGCCAAGACCCATCCGGGGAGCTGTTTTTT; J: TRBJ2-2; V: TRBV4-3; size: NA; D: NA
CDR3: CASSLGYSGTEAFF; DNA: TGTGCCAGCAGCTTGGGGTATTCAGGGACTGAAGCTTTCTTT; J: TRBJ1-1; V: TRBV5-4; size: NA; D: NA
CDR3: CASSEEGLCTDTQYF; DNA: TGTGCCAGCAGTGAGGAGGGGCTTTGCACAGATACGCAGTATTTT; J: TRBJ2-3; V: TRBV21-1; size: NA; D: NA
CDR3: CASSHPEGGETQYF; DNA: TGTGCCAGCAGCCACCCTGAAGGGGGAGAGACCCAGTACTTC; J: TRBJ2-5; V: TRBV7-8; size: NA; D: NA
CDR3: CASSPASGGDYNEQFF; DNA: TGTGCCAGCAGCCCTGCTAGCGGGGGGGACTACAATGAGCAGTTCTTC; J: TRBJ2-1; V: TRBV11-2; size: NA; D: TRBD2
CDR3: CASTGGGYQETQYF; DNA: TGTGCCAGCACCGGCGGGGGTTACCAAGAGACCCAGTACTTC; J: TRBJ2-5; V: TRBV2; size: NA; D: TRBD2
CDR3: CASSGGTGEYYGYTF; DNA: TGTGCCAGCAGCGGCGGGACAGGGGAATACTATGGCTACACCTTC; J: TRBJ1-2; V: TRBV7-2; size: NA; D: TRBD1
CDR3: CASSQGTGTNTGELFF; DNA: TGCGCCAGCAGCCAAGGAACCGGAACGAACACCGGGGAGCTGTTTTTT; J: TRBJ2-2; V: TRBV4-3; size: NA; D: NA
CDR3: CASSPPRSGGNEQFF; DNA: TGTGCCAGCAGTCCCCCTCGCAGCGGGGGGAATGAGCAGTTCTTC; J: TRBJ2-1; V: TRBV7-9; size: NA; D: TRBD2
CDR3: CAINPGQGDIGTGELFF; DNA: TGTGCCATCAACCCGGGACAGGGAGACATAGGCACCGGGGAGCTGTTTTTT; J: TRBJ2-2; V: TRBV10-3; size: NA; D: TRBD1
CDR3: CASSLTTSAGETQYF; DNA: TGTGCCAGCAGCTTAACGACTAGCGCGGGGGAGACCCAGTACTTC; J: TRBJ2-5; V: TRBV7-8; size: NA; D: TRBD2
CDR3: CASSQEIGRDKWTGELFF; DNA: TGCGCCAGCAGCCAAGAGATCGGCAGGGACAAATGGACCGGGGAGCTGTTTTTT; J: TRBJ2-2; V: TRBV4-3; size: NA; D: NA
CDR3: CASSVGQKLNYGYTF; DNA: TGTGCCAGCAGCGTAGGACAGAAACTTAACTATGGCTACACCTTC; J: TRBJ1-2; V: TRBV9; size: NA; D: NA
CDR3: CASSGAGGGEKLFF; DNA: TGTGCCAGCAGCGGGGCGGGGGGAGGTGAAAAACTGTTTTTT; J: TRBJ1-4; V: TRBV7-2; size: NA; D: NA
CDR3: CAITPQRGGSPLHF; DNA: TGTGCCATCACCCCCCAAAGGGGCGGTTCACCCCTCCACTTT; J: TRBJ1-6; V: TRBV10-3; size: NA; D: NA
CDR3: CASSLDREAHIQYF; DNA: TGTGCCAGCAGCTTGGACAGGGAGGCGCACATTCAGTACTTC; J: TRBJ2-4; V: TRBV5-4; size: once; D: NA
CDR3: CASSYIAGGHVGTDTQYF; DNA: TGCGCCAGCAGCTATATAGCGGGGGGGCACGTAGGCACAGATACGCAGTATTTT; J: TRBJ2-3; V: TRBV5-1; size: NA; D: TRBD2
CDR3: CASSPSHLDSPLHF; DNA: TGTGCCAGCAGCCCCTCACATCTGGATTCACCCCTCCACTTT; J: TRBJ1-6; V: TRBV14; size: NA; D: NA
CDR3: CATSEVDNMNTEAFF; DNA: TGTGCCACCAGCGAGGTGGATAACATGAACACTGAAGCTTTCTTT; J: TRBJ1-1; V: TRBV15; size: once; D: NA
CDR3: CASGGTDISNQPQHF; DNA: TGTGCCAGCGGGGGGACGGACATTAGCAATCAGCCCCAGCATTTT; J: TRBJ1-5; V: TRBV7-9; size: NA; D: NA
CDR3: CASTHGHEQYF; DNA: TGTGCCAGCACCCACGGGCACGAGCAGTACTTC; J: TRBJ2-7; V: TRBV27; size: NA; D: NA
CDR3: CASSSQGGNEQFF; DNA: TGTGCCAGCAGCTCACAAGGGGGAAATGAGCAGTTCTTC; J: TRBJ2-1; V: TRBV7-9; size: NA; D: NA
CDR3: CATSRDGTDTGELFF; DNA: TGTGCCACCAGCAGAGATGGTACTGACACCGGGGAGCTGTTTTTT; J: TRBJ2-2; V: TRBV15; size: NA; D: NA
CDR3: CASSPRAGAEAFF; DNA: TGTGCCAGCAGCCCGCGGGCGGGGGCTGAAGCTTTCTTT; J: TRBJ1-1; V: TRBV5-4; size: NA; D: NA
CDR3: CASRSDRGPPDF; DNA: TGTGCCAGCAGATCAGACAGGGGGCCTCCGGACTTC; J: TRBJ2-5; V: TRBV7-2; size: NA; D: TRBD1
CDR3: CASSHARDSSTDTQYF; DNA: TGCGCCAGCAGCCATGCCCGGGACTCAAGCACAGATACGCAGTATTTT; J: TRBJ2-3; V: TRBV4-1; size: NA; D: NA
CDR3: CASSHRGGPTGELFF; DNA: TGCGCCAGCAGCCATAGGGGGGGTCCCACCGGGGAGCTGTTTTTT; J: TRBJ2-2; V: TRBV4-1; size: NA; D: NA
CDR3: CASSTRNTGELFF; DNA: TGTGCCAGCAGCACTCGGAACACCGGGGAGCTGTTTTTT; J: TRBJ2-2; V: TRBV9; size: NA; D: NA
CDR3: CASSGNHPSYNEQFF; DNA: TGCGCCAGCAGCGGGAATCATCCGTCCTACAATGAGCAGTTCTTC; J: TRBJ2-1; V: TRBV5-1; size: once; D: NA
CDR3: CASSPGAVSNQPQHF; DNA: TGTGCCAGCAGCCCCGGCGCGGTTAGCAATCAGCCCCAGCATTTT; J: TRBJ1-5; V: TRBV9; size: NA; D: NA
CDR3: CASLGPDQSYGYTF; DNA: TGCGCCAGCTTAGGGCCGGACCAGTCGTATGGCTACACCTTC; J: TRBJ1-2; V: TRBV5-1; size: NA; D: NA
CDR3: CSVRPGQNTEAFF; DNA: TGCAGCGTGCGACCGGGACAGAACACTGAAGCTTTCTTT; J: TRBJ1-1; V: TRBV29-1; size: NA; D: NA
CDR3: CASSSTPSTNEKLFF; DNA: TGTGCCAGCAGCTCCACTCCCTCAACTAATGAAAAACTGTTTTTT; J: TRBJ1-4; V: TRBV13; size: NA; D: NA
CDR3: CASSPTGGDSEKLFF; DNA: TGTGCCAGCAGCCCGACAGGGGGCGATAGTGAAAAACTGTTTTTT; J: TRBJ1-4; V: TRBV28; size: NA; D: TRBD1
CDR3: CASSDSPGGSLTEAFF; DNA: TGTGCCAGCAGTGACTCCCCGGGGGGCAGCCTCACTGAAGCTTTCTTT; J: TRBJ1-1; V: TRBV6-4; size: few; D: NA
CDR3: CASNLLNQETQYF; DNA: TGTGCCAGCAACCTCCTCAACCAAGAGACCCAGTACTTC; J: TRBJ2-5; V: TRBV7-9; size: once; D: NA